Reported below is one TCR beta chain. Only in-frame clones appear in the TCRdb table, and some are missing; sequencing was by immunoSEQ multiplex PCR. The sample records over 150,000 clones, under 96% being singletons. This sample was included in a study of control samples from healthy donors and cancer patients. V lost 1 base and J 3 bases, leaving 13 bases between the germline ends. Germline CDR1 is LNHNV and CDR2 is YYDKDF (reference sequence). This CDR3 has 16 amino acids. This TCR derives from a woman aged 25-40 years in good health. Sequencing used blood. This rearrangement joins TRBV15 to TRBJ1-5; no clear D. The CDR3 nucleotides are TGTGCCACCAGCAGAGTCTCCTTACAGAACAATCAGCCCCAGCATTTT. Its protein product is CATSRVSLQNNQPQHF. The whole variable domain, filled in from reference TRBV15 and TRBJ1-5, reads DAMVIQNPRYQVTQFGKPVTLSCSQTLNHNVMYWYQQKSSQAPKLLFHYYDKDFNNEADTPDNFQSRRPNTSFCFLDIRSPGLGDTAMYLCATSRVSLQNNQPQHFGDGTRLSIL.